This is a list of T cell receptor beta chains from one sample in a study of human T cells and chemical hapten exposure. TCRdb recomputed calls from the RACE reads with MiXCR, one row per CDR3 protein. The data show some 60,000 distinct CDR3 sequences, over 10% seen once. This specimen consisted of whole blood, obtained in connection with sensitization to the hapten diphenylcyclopropenone (DPC). Receptor source: a man aged 30 to 45 with alopecia areata. Some clones in this sample may be carry-over from other donors' samples. CDR3s include the opening cysteine and the closing phenylalanine or tryptophan. D genes are given only for firm matches. Size is omitted from some rows. Given values are once, few, many or a class for expanded clones.

many TRBJ1-1 TRBV3-1 NA TGTGCCAGCAGCCAAGTACAGTTGAACACTGAAGCTTTCTTT CASSQVQLNTEAFF
few TRBJ1-4 TRBV12-3/TRBV12-4 TRBD1 TGTGCCAGCAGTTTGGGGAGGGGGCGTATTAATGAAAAACTGTTTTTT CASSLGRGRINEKLFF
NA TRBJ1-2 TRBV28 NA TGTGCCAGCAGTTTCCCGGCAGTACGGGGTGGCTACACCTTC CASSFPAVRGGYTF
many TRBJ1-1 TRBV3-1 NA TGTGCCAGCAGCCCCAGGAGGGCCGAGGCTGAAGCTTTCTTT CASSPRRAEAEAFF
many TRBJ2-7 TRBV7-3 NA TGTGCCAGCAGCTTGGGTCTAGCTGGCTCCTACGAGCAGTACTTC CASSLGLAGSYEQYF
many TRBJ1-5 TRBV7-9 NA TGTGCCAGCAGCTTAGCAGGGTTCCAGCCCCAGCATTTT CASSLAGFQPQHF
many TRBJ2-3 TRBV7-9 NA TGTGCCAGCAGACCGGACTATTCCACAGATACGCAGTATTTT CASRPDYSTDTQYF
NA TRBJ2-1 TRBV5-1 NA TGCGCCAGCAGCTTAGCCCAGACCTCCTACAATGAGCAGTTCTTC CASSLAQTSYNEQFF
medium-sized TRBJ2-4 TRBV9 NA TGTGCCAGCAGCGTAGATTCTAGTCCTAAAAACATTCAGTACTTC CASSVDSSPKNIQYF
many TRBJ1-1 TRBV28 NA TGTGCCAGCTCTTGGGGTAACACTGAAGCTTTCTTT CASSWGNTEAFF
many TRBJ1-5 TRBV29-1 TRBD1 TGCAGCGTTGCGGGACAGGTCAATCAGCCCCAGCATTTT CSVAGQVNQPQHF
many TRBJ2-1 TRBV4-1 TRBD2 TGCGCCAGCAGCCAGGAGCGGGGGGGCAACAATGAGCAGTTCTTC CASSQERGGNNEQFF
NA TRBJ1-5 TRBV28 NA TGTGCCAGCCTCCGGAGGGGGCAGCCCCAGCATTTT CASLRRGQPQHF
NA TRBJ2-1 TRBV24-1 TRBD1 TGTGCCACCAGTGATCCACTACGGACAGGGGAGATAAGCAATGAGCAGTTCTTC CATSDPLRTGEISNEQFF
few TRBJ2-3 TRBV7-2 TRBD1 TGTGCCAGCAGCCGGGACAGGGGGATGGATACGCAGTATTTT CASSRDRGMDTQYF
many TRBJ2-7 TRBV7-6 NA TGTGCCAGCAGCCGATCACTCAGCCACGAGCAGTACTTC CASSRSLSHEQYF
NA TRBJ1-1 TRBV4-1 TRBD1 TGCGCCAGCAGCCAAGATGGAAAGGGGGCTAGGCGAACTGAAGCTTTCTTT CASSQDGKGARRTEAFF
many TRBJ2-1 TRBV10-2 NA TGCGCCAGCAGTGGACCGTACAATGAGCAGTTCTTC CASSGPYNEQFF
few TRBJ1-2 TRBV27 NA TGTGCCAGCAGCCCTCAGGCATTCGGGGCCAGGGAATATGGCTACACCTTC CASSPQAFGAREYGYTF
NA TRBJ2-1 TRBV6-2/TRBV6-3 TRBD2 TGTGCCAGCAGTTCTCCTTTAAGGGGAGGGCTCGGCAATGAGCAGTTCTTC CASSSPLRGGLGNEQFF
few TRBJ1-1 TRBV4-2 NA TGTGCCAGCAGCCAAGAGCGGGGAGGCGAAGCTTTCTTT CASSQERGGEAFF
few TRBJ2-7 TRBV12-3/TRBV12-4 TRBD1 TGTGCCAGCAGTTCCATGCCTGGGACAGGGGATTACGAGCAGTACTTC CASSSMPGTGDYEQYF
many TRBJ1-1 TRBV12-3/TRBV12-4 TRBD1 TGTGCCAGCAGCTGGACAGGAAATAATTTTGGTACTGAAGCTTTCTTT CASSWTGNNFGTEAFF
many TRBJ2-5 TRBV27 NA TGTGCCAGCAGTTCCAGGGACCCGCTGAAGACCCAGTACTTC CASSSRDPLKTQYF
many TRBJ2-3 TRBV30 NA TGTGCCTGGAGTGCCAACGGGCGGAATACGCAGTATTTT CAWSANGRNTQYF
many TRBJ1-1 TRBV27 NA TGTGCCAGCAGTCTAGACTTCTCAGGGTCCACTGAAGCTTTCTTT CASSLDFSGSTEAFF
NA TRBJ2-7 TRBV10-3 NA TGTGCCATCAGTGAAGGACAGAGCTCCTACGAGCAGTACTTC CAISEGQSSYEQYF
NA TRBJ1-6 TRBV28 NA TGTGCCAGCAGCGACAGTAATTCACCCCTCCACTTT CASSDSNSPLHF
many TRBJ1-5 TRBV7-9 TRBD1 TGTGCCAGCAGCTTTACGTCCGGGACAGGGAAAAATCAGCCCCAGCATTTT CASSFTSGTGKNQPQHF
few TRBJ1-1 TRBV10-3 NA TGTGCCATCAGTGAGCAGGGGACTGAAGCTTTCTTT CAISEQGTEAFF
many TRBJ2-1 TRBV4-2 TRBD1 TGTGCCAGCAGCCGCACCCTACAGGGGGAAGCCTACAATGAGCAGTTCTTC CASSRTLQGEAYNEQFF
NA TRBJ2-5 TRBV12-3/TRBV12-4 TRBD2 TGTGCCAGCAGCCCTGGACTAGCGGGAGGCCAAGAGACCCAGTACTTC CASSPGLAGGQETQYF
NA TRBJ2-2 TRBV7-3 TRBD1 TGTGCCAGCAGCCGAGCGGGACAGGGTCTTACCGGGGAGCTGTTTTTT CASSRAGQGLTGELFF
many TRBJ1-1 TRBV9 TRBD1 TGTGCCAGCAGCATAACAGGGGGCACTGAAGCTTTCTTT CASSITGGTEAFF
few TRBJ1-2 TRBV5-4 NA TGTGCCAGCAGCTCCGGACAGACCTATGGCTACACCTTC CASSSGQTYGYTF
NA TRBJ1-1 TRBV7-2 TRBD1 TGTGCCAGCAGCCCCTCGACAGGGGGGCACACTGAAGCTTTCTTT CASSPSTGGHTEAFF
few TRBJ2-4 TRBV6-1 TRBD1 TGTGCCAGCAGCTATGACAGGGCTGGCAAAAACATTCAGTACTTC CASSYDRAGKNIQYF
NA TRBJ2-1 TRBV28 NA TGTGCCAGCAGAGACCCGGGGAATGAGCAGTTCTTC CASRDPGNEQFF
NA TRBJ1-2 TRBV6-6 NA TGTGCCAGCAGTTACCAAATAGCAGGGTCCGGGGCTAACTATGGCTACACCTTC CASSYQIAGSGANYGYTF
many TRBJ2-3 TRBV29-1 NA TGCAGCGTTGAAGGGGCCGCAGATACGCAGTATTTT CSVEGAADTQYF
NA TRBJ2-7 TRBV2 NA TGTGCCGTCCGAAGGGAAACCTACGAGCAGTACTTC CAVRRETYEQYF
NA TRBJ1-1 TRBV5-1 NA TGCGCCAGCAGCCCCCAAGGGCCTGAAGCTTTCTTT CASSPQGPEAFF
NA TRBJ2-2 TRBV24-1 NA TGTGCCACCAGTGATTTAGGGGCAGGCTACACCGGGGAGCTGTTTTTT CATSDLGAGYTGELFF
many TRBJ1-1 TRBV5-1 NA TGCGCCAGCAGCGCGGCCAGTAACACTGAAGCTTTCTTT CASSAASNTEAFF
many TRBJ2-1 TRBV5-6 TRBD2 TGTGCCAGCAGCTTGGGACCGCGCGGGGGTGAGCAGTTCTTC CASSLGPRGGEQFF
NA TRBJ1-6 TRBV29-1 NA TGCAGCGCGCTGGACGGGGGTAATTCACCCCTCCACTTT CSALDGGNSPLHF
many TRBJ2-5 TRBV7-9 NA TGTGCCAGCAGCGGCAGAATCCAAGAGACCCAGTACTTC CASSGRIQETQYF
many TRBJ2-3 TRBV7-9 NA TGTGCCAGCAGCTTAGCTGGCCAAGCCCACCCAGATACGCAGTATTTT CASSLAGQAHPDTQYF
many TRBJ1-5 TRBV15 NA TGTGCCACCAGCGAACCTCCTGGCAGGGTATCTGGTCAGCCCCAGCATTTT CATSEPPGRVSGQPQHF
many TRBJ2-6 TRBV18 NA TGTGCCAGCTCGCCGCCAGGGTTAATCGGGGCCAACGTCCTGACTTTC CASSPPGLIGANVLTF
many TRBJ2-7 TRBV7-6 NA TGTGCCAGCAGCTCTTCCCTTTTCTACGAGCAGTACTTC CASSSSLFYEQYF